Following are 18 T cell receptor beta chains from one sample sequenced in a study of CD8 T cells in Susac syndrome. The RNA, roughly 0.45 to 1 ug, was put through reverse transcription using random hexamers. TCRdb passed the immunoSEQ multiplex PCR reads through MiXCR, listing each CDR3 protein once. The sample contains more than 250,000 distinct CDR3 sequences, about 90% of which appear only once. Sequencing used CD4+ T cells from PBMCs. These TCRs come from a human donor with multiple sclerosis.

The rearrangement joins TRBV7-2 to TRBJ2-7; D remains ambiguous. Germline V gene sequence: CDR1 SGHTA, CDR2 FQGNSA. The CDR3 is 15 amino acids. V was clipped by 1 base and J by 1 base, with 11 bases between them. The CDR3 loop reads CASSLVVRQSYEQYF. The CDR3, as DNA: TGTGCCAGCAGCTTAGTGGTGCGACAATCCTACGAGCAGTACTTC.

The chain employs TRBV30 and TRBJ2-5; D ambiguous. The CDR3 runs 14 residues. Germline V gene lookup returns CDR1 GTSNPN and CDR2 SVGIG (reference sequence). Trimming took 0 bases from V and 1 from J, leaving 9 bases between them. The chain's CDR3 is CAWSVGPGQETQYF. In nucleotides, the CDR3 is TGTGCCTGGAGTGTAGGTCCAGGCCAAGAGACCCAGTACTTC.

This chain connects TRBV5-1 to TRBJ2-7; 7 bases match TRBD1. Germline V CDR1 and CDR2: SGHRS, YFSETQ. Trimming at V came to 1 base and at J to 5 bases, leaving 6 bases not matched to a gene. The CDR3 totals 14 residues. The CDR3 reads CASSLQGDGDEQYF. The CDR3 coding sequence is TGCGCCAGCAGCTTGCAGGGGGACGGGGACGAGCAGTACTTC.

The chain uses TRBV30 and TRBJ1-5, with 7 positions matching TRBD1. The CDR3 spans 14 residues. V lost 2 bases and J lost 3; bases outside the gene matches: 4. Germline values: CDR1 GTSNPN, CDR2 SVGIG (reference sequence). CDR3 amino acids: CAWSPTGNNQPQHF. The CDR3 coding sequence is TGTGCCTGGAGTCCGACAGGGAACAATCAGCCCCAGCATTTT. Full variable domain (remainder filled in from reference TRBV30 and TRBJ1-5): SQTIHQWPATLVQPVGSPLSLECTVEGTSNPNLYWYRQAAGRGLQLLFYSVGIGQISSEVPQNLSASRPQDRQFILSSKKLLLSDSGFYLCAWSPTGNNQPQHFGDGTRLSIL.

This clonotype has a single count. The V gene is TRBV12-3 or TRBV12-4, the J gene TRBJ1-2; D not certain. The CDR3 is 12 amino acids. Trimming pared 3 bases from V and 6 bases from J, leaving 8 bases between. The CDR3 DNA reads TGTGCCAGCAGTTTGGAAGGAAATGGCTACACCTTC. Amino acid sequence: CASSLEGNGYTF.

The chain joins TRBV6-2 or TRBV6-3 to TRBJ2-1; TRBD2 matches 8 bases. The CDR3 loop spans 17 amino acids. V was clipped by 2 bases and J by 7 bases; unmatched bases: 13. Germline loops: CDR1 MNHEY, CDR2 SVGEGT. CDR3 coding DNA: TGTGCCAGCAGTTACAGTTCGGGAGGGATGGTTTGGAATGAGCAGTTCTTC. As protein: CASSYSSGGMVWNEQFF.

The chain joins TRBV29-1 to TRBJ2-3; D not resolved. Trimming shortened V by 2 bases and J by 1 base, and 4 bases separated the two germline ends. Germline-derived CDR1 and CDR2 are SQVTM and ANQGSEA. This CDR3 has 12 residues. CDR3 region: CSVESGTDTQYF. The DNA for the CDR3 is TGCAGCGTTGAATCGGGCACAGATACGCAGTATTTT.

This chain connects TRBV5-1 to TRBJ2-7, with TRBD2 matching 10 bases. Trimming at V came to 3 bases and at J to 0 bases, leaving 6 bases not matched to a gene. The CDR3 loop spans 16 amino acids. Germline-derived CDR1 and CDR2 are SGHRS and YFSETQ. CDR3 nucleotides: TGCGCCAGCAGCTCCAGGACTAGCGGAAGCTCCTACGAGCAGTACTTC. Its protein is CASSSRTSGSSYEQYF.

V is TRBV2 and J is TRBJ2-5, with 9 bases matching TRBD2. The CDR3 consists of 17 residues. Germline loops: CDR1 SNHLY, CDR2 FYNNEI. J lost 3 bases, V lost 3 bases, and 11 bases had no gene match. This chain's CDR3 is CASSDHFGLAGKETQYF. In nucleotides, the CDR3 is TGTGCCAGCAGTGATCATTTTGGGCTAGCGGGGAAAGAGACCCAGTACTTC.

The chain recombines TRBV20-1 with TRBJ1-1; D gene ambiguous. Trimming cost V 5 bases and J 7 bases, with 11 bases left between them. There are 11 residues in the CDR3. Looked up from germline, CDR1 is DFQATT and CDR2 is SNEGSKA (reference sequence). The CDR3 is CSAPGRFEAFF. The CDR3 nucleotides read TGCAGTGCTCCTGGGAGATTTGAAGCTTTCTTT.

This chain links TRBV10-3 with TRBJ2-6, with D tentatively TRBD1 or TRBD2 (6 bases each). There are 17 residues in the CDR3. The germline V gene has CDR1 ENHRY and CDR2 SYGVKD. V gave up 8 bases and J gave up 1 base, with 18 bases separating them. CDR3 DNA: TGTGCCATCCACTCGGAGGGGGGATTATCTGGGGCCAACGTCCTGACTTTC. It specifies CAIHSEGGLSGANVLTF.

The genes are TRBV6-2 or TRBV6-3 and TRBJ1-2; a weak D match, TRBD1 (6 bases). V was cut by 5 bases and J by 5 bases, with 15 bases left in between. Germline V gene lookup returns CDR1 MNHEY and CDR2 SVGEGT. The CDR3 covers 14 residues. The CDR3 sequence: CASSDPGDNYGYTF. DNA for the CDR3: TGTGCCAGCAGTGACCCCGGGGACAATTATGGCTACACCTTC.

The chain links TRBV3-1 to TRBJ1-3; D not resolved. Germline V gene data show CDR1 as LGHDT and CDR2 as YNNKEL (reference sequence). This CDR3 contains 14 residues. V dropped 5 bases and J dropped 4 bases, with 12 bases sitting between them. CDR3 amino acids: CASSAHGSGNTIYF. The DNA for the CDR3 is TGTGCCAGCAGCGCACACGGCTCCGGAAACACCATATATTTT.

The V and J genes are TRBV7-9 and TRBJ1-1; tentative D call: TRBD1 (5 bases). This CDR3 is 14 amino acids long. The germline CDR1 and CDR2 sequences are SEHNR and FQNEAQ (reference sequence). Trimming took 2 bases from V and 3 from J, leaving 10 bases between them. The DNA for the CDR3 is TGTGCCAGCAGCTTATCCGGGACTTACACTGAAGCTTTCTTT. Translating it yields CASSLSGTYTEAFF.

In its sample, this clonotype was seen once. The chain recombines TRBV5-1 with TRBJ1-4; 7 nucleotides line up with TRBD1. From germline, CDR1 is SGHRS and CDR2 YFSETQ. J gave up 5 bases and V 5 bases, and 12 bases lay outside the gene matches. The CDR3 runs to 16 residues. CDR3 residues: CASRGRSGTDNEKLFF. In DNA form, the CDR3 reads TGCGCCAGCAGGGGCAGATCAGGGACAGACAATGAAAAACTGTTTTTT.

The V and J genes are TRBV18 and TRBJ1-3; 7 bases agree with TRBD1. This CDR3 is 16 amino acids long. Trimming took 3 bases from V and 0 from J; bases not matched to a gene: 5. Per germline, CDR1 KGHSH and CDR2 LQKENI. CDR3 in amino acids: CASSPKGTVSGNTIYF. The CDR3 DNA reads as TGTGCCAGCTCACCCAAAGGGACAGTCTCTGGAAACACCATATATTTT.

The J gene is TRBJ2-3, the V gene TRBV10-3, with 7 bases fitting TRBD2. Germline CDR1 and CDR2: ENHRY and SYGVKD. The CDR3 covers 16 residues. With V trimmed by 0 bases and J by 3 bases, 6 bases remained unmatched. DNA of the CDR3: TGTGCCATCAGTGAGTCGTCGGGGGGTGGTACAGATACGCAGTATTTT. Its protein product is CAISESSGGGTDTQYF.

The genes are TRBV7-8 and TRBJ2-4; 8 bases map to TRBD1. The CDR3 loop spans 15 amino acids. Germline trimming cut 5 bases from V and 3 bases from J; bases unmatched to any gene: 6. Germline V lookup: CDR1 SGHVS, CDR2 FQNEAQ. In nucleotides, the CDR3 is TGTGCCAGCAGCCGGACAGGGCTTGGCAAAAACATTCAGTACTTC. The encoded protein is CASSRTGLGKNIQYF.